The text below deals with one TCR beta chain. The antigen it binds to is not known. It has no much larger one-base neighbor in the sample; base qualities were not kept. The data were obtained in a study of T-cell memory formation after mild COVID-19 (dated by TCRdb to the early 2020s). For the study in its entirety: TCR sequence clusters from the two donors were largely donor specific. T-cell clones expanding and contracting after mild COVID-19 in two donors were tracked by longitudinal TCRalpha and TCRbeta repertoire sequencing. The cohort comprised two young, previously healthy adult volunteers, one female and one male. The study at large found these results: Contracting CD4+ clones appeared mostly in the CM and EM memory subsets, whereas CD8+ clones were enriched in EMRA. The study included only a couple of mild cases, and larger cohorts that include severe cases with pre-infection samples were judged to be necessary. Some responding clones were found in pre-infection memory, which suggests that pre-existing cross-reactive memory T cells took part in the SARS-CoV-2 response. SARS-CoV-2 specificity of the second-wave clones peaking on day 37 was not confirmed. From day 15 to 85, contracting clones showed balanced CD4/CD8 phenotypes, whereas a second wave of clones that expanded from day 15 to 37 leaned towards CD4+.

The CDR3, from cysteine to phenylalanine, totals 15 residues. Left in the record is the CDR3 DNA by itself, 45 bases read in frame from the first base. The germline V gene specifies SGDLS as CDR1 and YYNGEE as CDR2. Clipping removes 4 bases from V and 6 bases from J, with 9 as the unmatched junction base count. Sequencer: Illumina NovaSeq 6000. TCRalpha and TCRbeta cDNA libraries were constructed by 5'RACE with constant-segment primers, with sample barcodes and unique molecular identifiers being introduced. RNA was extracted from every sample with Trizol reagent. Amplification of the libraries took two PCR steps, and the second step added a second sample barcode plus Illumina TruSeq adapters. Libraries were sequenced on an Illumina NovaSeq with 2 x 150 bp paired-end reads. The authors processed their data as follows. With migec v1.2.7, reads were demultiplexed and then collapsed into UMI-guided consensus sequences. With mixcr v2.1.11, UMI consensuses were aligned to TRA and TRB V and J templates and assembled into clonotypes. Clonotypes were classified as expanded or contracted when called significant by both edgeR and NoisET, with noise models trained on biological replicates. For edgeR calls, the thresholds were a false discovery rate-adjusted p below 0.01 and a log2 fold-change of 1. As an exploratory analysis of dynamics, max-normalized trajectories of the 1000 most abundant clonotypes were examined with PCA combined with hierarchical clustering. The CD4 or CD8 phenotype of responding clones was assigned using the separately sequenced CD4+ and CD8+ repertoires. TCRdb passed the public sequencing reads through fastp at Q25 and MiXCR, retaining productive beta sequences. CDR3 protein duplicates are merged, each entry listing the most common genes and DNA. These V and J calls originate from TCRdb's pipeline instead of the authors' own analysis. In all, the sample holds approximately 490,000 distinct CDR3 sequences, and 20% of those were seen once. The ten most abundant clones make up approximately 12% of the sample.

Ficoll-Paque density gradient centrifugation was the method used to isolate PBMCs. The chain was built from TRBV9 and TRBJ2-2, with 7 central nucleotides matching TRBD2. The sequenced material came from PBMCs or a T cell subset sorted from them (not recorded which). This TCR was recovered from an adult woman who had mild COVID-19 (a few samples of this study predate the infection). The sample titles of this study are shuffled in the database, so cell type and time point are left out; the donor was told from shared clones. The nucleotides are TGTGCCAGCAGCCCTCTCCTGGGGGGGGCCGGGGAGCTGTTTTTT. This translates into CASSPLLGGAGELFF.